The rows below give T cell receptor beta chains drawn from one sample of a study of T cells in Graves' hyperthyroidism and ophthalmopathy. TCRdb re-analysed the multiplex PCR reads in MiXCR, keeping a single row per CDR3 protein. Among 400,000 to 600,000 distinct CDR3 sequences listed, about 16% were seen once. Sequenced material: blood. The receptor set was obtained from a woman aged 25 to 39 with Graves' ophthalmopathy. Each CDR3 is given with its conserved first and last residue. Each record gives: J gene, D gene, clone size, V gene, CDR3 DNA, CDR3 protein. The D gene is left open where the match is weak. Clone size is not always given. Where it is, it says once, few, many or a class for expanded clones.

j_call: TRBJ1-2; d_call: TRBD1; clone_size: many; v_call: TRBV5-1; cdr3_nt: TGCGCCAGCAGCTTGGGGACAGGGCATGGCTACACCTTC; cdr3_aa: CASSLGTGHGYTF
j_call: TRBJ2-7; d_call: TRBD1; clone_size: few; v_call: TRBV6-2/TRBV6-3; cdr3_nt: TGTGCCAGCAGTTTGGGGACAGGGATATTATACGAGCAGTACTTC; cdr3_aa: CASSLGTGILYEQYF
j_call: TRBJ2-3; d_call: .; clone_size: many; v_call: TRBV29-1; cdr3_nt: TGCAGCGTTGCGGGCGGTAGCACAGATACGCAGTATTTT; cdr3_aa: CSVAGGSTDTQYF
j_call: TRBJ2-7; d_call: .; clone_size: .; v_call: TRBV3-2; cdr3_nt: TGTGCCAGCAGCCAGTCCCCAATAGCGGGAGCCTACGAGCAGTACTTC; cdr3_aa: CASSQSPIAGAYEQYF
j_call: TRBJ2-1; d_call: TRBD1; clone_size: .; v_call: TRBV6-1; cdr3_nt: TGTGCCACCAATAAGCGGGACAGGGTAGTGAATGAGCAGTTCTTC; cdr3_aa: CATNKRDRVVNEQFF
j_call: TRBJ2-7; d_call: .; clone_size: many; v_call: TRBV18; cdr3_nt: TGTGCCAGCTCACCACAGGGAAAGGCCTACGAGCAGTACTTC; cdr3_aa: CASSPQGKAYEQYF
j_call: TRBJ2-1; d_call: TRBD2; clone_size: few; v_call: TRBV18; cdr3_nt: TGTGCCAGCTCAGCGGGGCTAGCGGGAACTGAGCAGTTCTTC; cdr3_aa: CASSAGLAGTEQFF
j_call: TRBJ2-2; d_call: TRBD2; clone_size: .; v_call: TRBV5-1; cdr3_nt: TGCGCCAGCAGCCCGGGAGGGGGGGACACCGGGGAGCTGTTTTTT; cdr3_aa: CASSPGGGDTGELFF
j_call: TRBJ2-7; d_call: TRBD2; clone_size: many; v_call: TRBV20-1; cdr3_nt: TGCAGTGCTAGAGACGGGAGGGGTTCCTTCTACGAGCAGTACTTC; cdr3_aa: CSARDGRGSFYEQYF
j_call: TRBJ2-5; d_call: .; clone_size: many; v_call: TRBV28; cdr3_nt: TGTGCCAGCAGCTCTAGGGTAGAGACCCAGTACTTC; cdr3_aa: CASSSRVETQYF
j_call: TRBJ2-3; d_call: .; clone_size: few; v_call: TRBV6-4; cdr3_nt: TGTGCCAGCAGTGAATCCGGGACAATTAGCACAGATACGCAGTATTTT; cdr3_aa: CASSESGTISTDTQYF
j_call: TRBJ1-3; d_call: .; clone_size: few; v_call: TRBV9; cdr3_nt: TGTGCCAGCAGCGTAGCCCCCGGGACAAAGGTGGGAAACACCATATATTTT; cdr3_aa: CASSVAPGTKVGNTIYF
j_call: TRBJ2-7; d_call: .; clone_size: .; v_call: TRBV27; cdr3_nt: TGTGCCAGCAGTCCCCTGGCCAGACCCTACGAGCAGTACTTC; cdr3_aa: CASSPLARPYEQYF
j_call: TRBJ2-1; d_call: .; clone_size: .; v_call: TRBV5-6; cdr3_nt: TGTGCCAGCAGCTTGTCCGCGGGTTTCTACAGTGAGCAGTTCTTC; cdr3_aa: CASSLSAGFYSEQFF
j_call: TRBJ1-5; d_call: TRBD1; clone_size: few; v_call: TRBV13; cdr3_nt: TGTGCCAGCAGCCGGACAGGGGACGGAAATCAGCCCCAGCATTTT; cdr3_aa: CASSRTGDGNQPQHF
j_call: TRBJ2-7; d_call: TRBD1; clone_size: few; v_call: TRBV7-2; cdr3_nt: TGTGCCAGCAGCTTAGCGTCGAGAGGGGGCGGTATTTACGAGCAGTACTTC; cdr3_aa: CASSLASRGGGIYEQYF
j_call: TRBJ2-2; d_call: .; clone_size: .; v_call: TRBV28; cdr3_nt: TGTGCCAGCAGTTCCCGGATAATGAGAGGGCCACACACCGGGGAGCTGTTTTTT; cdr3_aa: CASSSRIMRGPHTGELFF
j_call: TRBJ2-2; d_call: .; clone_size: .; v_call: TRBV5-1; cdr3_nt: TGCGCCAGCAGCCACCAGATTTCTATGTGGGAGGCTACGAACACCGGGGAGCTGTTTTTT; cdr3_aa: CASSHQISMWEATNTGELFF
j_call: TRBJ1-2; d_call: .; clone_size: .; v_call: TRBV5-1; cdr3_nt: TGCGCCAGCAGCTTGGAGGGAGACTATGGCTACACCTTC; cdr3_aa: CASSLEGDYGYTF
j_call: TRBJ1-1; d_call: TRBD1; clone_size: few; v_call: TRBV20-1; cdr3_nt: TGCAGTGCTGAGGACAGGGACACTGAAGCTTTCTTT; cdr3_aa: CSAEDRDTEAFF
j_call: TRBJ2-1; d_call: .; clone_size: .; v_call: TRBV28; cdr3_nt: TGTGCCAGCAGTCTCTCTACGGGGGCTAGTGAGCAGTTCTTC; cdr3_aa: CASSLSTGASEQFF
j_call: TRBJ2-7; d_call: .; clone_size: many; v_call: TRBV2; cdr3_nt: TGTGCCAGCAGTGAACAGGTTAACTCCTACGAGCAGTACTTC; cdr3_aa: CASSEQVNSYEQYF
j_call: TRBJ2-5; d_call: TRBD2; clone_size: many; v_call: TRBV20-1; cdr3_nt: TGCAGTGCCATCACCGGGACTAGTTCGGAGACCCAGTACTTC; cdr3_aa: CSAITGTSSETQYF
j_call: TRBJ2-1; d_call: .; clone_size: many; v_call: TRBV6-5; cdr3_nt: TGTGCCAGCAGTTACGACTACCGGGGCAATGAGCAGTTCTTC; cdr3_aa: CASSYDYRGNEQFF
j_call: TRBJ2-3; d_call: .; clone_size: many; v_call: TRBV11-2; cdr3_nt: TGTGCCAGCAGCTTAGCCCAACACCCTAGCACAGATACGCAGTATTTT; cdr3_aa: CASSLAQHPSTDTQYF
j_call: TRBJ2-1; d_call: TRBD2; clone_size: many; v_call: TRBV7-8; cdr3_nt: TGTGCCAGCAGCGTTCGACTAAGCGGGACTTCGAATGAGCAGTTCTTC; cdr3_aa: CASSVRLSGTSNEQFF
j_call: TRBJ2-3; d_call: .; clone_size: many; v_call: TRBV5-6; cdr3_nt: TGTGCCAGCAGCCAATCGGCAGATACGCAGTATTTT; cdr3_aa: CASSQSADTQYF
j_call: TRBJ1-1; d_call: .; clone_size: .; v_call: TRBV13; cdr3_nt: TGTGCCAGCAGCGCAGAACCGGGCCTTGCAACTGAAGCTTTCTTT; cdr3_aa: CASSAEPGLATEAFF
j_call: TRBJ2-7; d_call: TRBD2; clone_size: many; v_call: TRBV20-1; cdr3_nt: TGCAGTGCTAGAGAGGCTAGCGGGAGATACTACGAGCAGTACTTC; cdr3_aa: CSAREASGRYYEQYF
j_call: TRBJ1-4; d_call: .; clone_size: few; v_call: TRBV5-5; cdr3_nt: TGTGCCAGCAGTCCCCCTTTGGGAACTAATGAAAAACTGTTTTTT; cdr3_aa: CASSPPLGTNEKLFF
j_call: TRBJ2-1; d_call: TRBD2; clone_size: .; v_call: TRBV12-3/TRBV12-4; cdr3_nt: TGTGCCAGCAGCCCCTACTCTCCGGGACTAGCGGGAGTGGGGCAGTTCTTC; cdr3_aa: CASSPYSPGLAGVGQFF
j_call: TRBJ2-7; d_call: TRBD1; clone_size: many; v_call: TRBV9; cdr3_nt: TGTGCCAGCAGCGTAGGTAGGGGGCCATGGTACGAGCAGTACTTC; cdr3_aa: CASSVGRGPWYEQYF
j_call: TRBJ2-5; d_call: .; clone_size: many; v_call: TRBV10-3; cdr3_nt: TGTGCCATCAGTGTTACCGGGTCTCAGAAAGAGACCCAGTACTTC; cdr3_aa: CAISVTGSQKETQYF
j_call: TRBJ2-5; d_call: TRBD2; clone_size: .; v_call: TRBV20-1; cdr3_nt: TGCAGTGCCAAGGGGACTAGCGGGAAGTACCAAGAGACCCAGTACTTC; cdr3_aa: CSAKGTSGKYQETQYF
j_call: TRBJ2-1; d_call: .; clone_size: many; v_call: TRBV11-3; cdr3_nt: TGTGCCAGCAGCCCCACCATAGAGACTGAGCAGTTCTTC; cdr3_aa: CASSPTIETEQFF
j_call: TRBJ1-1; d_call: .; clone_size: many; v_call: TRBV30; cdr3_nt: TGTGCCTGGAAGGACAGAACTTTGAACACTGAAGCTTTCTTT; cdr3_aa: CAWKDRTLNTEAFF
j_call: TRBJ2-1; d_call: TRBD2; clone_size: many; v_call: TRBV28; cdr3_nt: TGTGCCAGCAGTTATCCCCTACGAGGGGCTAGCGGGAGCTCCTACAATGAGCAGTTCTTC; cdr3_aa: CASSYPLRGASGSSYNEQFF
j_call: TRBJ2-5; d_call: .; clone_size: few; v_call: TRBV2; cdr3_nt: TGTGCCAGCAACCAAGGTGGGGGGCAAGAGACCCAGTACTTC; cdr3_aa: CASNQGGGQETQYF
j_call: TRBJ2-7; d_call: .; clone_size: few; v_call: TRBV14; cdr3_nt: TGTGCCAGCAGCCAACACAGGGTCGAGCAGTACTTC; cdr3_aa: CASSQHRVEQYF
j_call: TRBJ2-3; d_call: TRBD2; clone_size: many; v_call: TRBV6-1; cdr3_nt: TGTGCCAGCAGTCCATTAGCCCAGACTAGCGGGAGGCGCACTAGCACAGATACGCAGTATTTT; cdr3_aa: CASSPLAQTSGRRTSTDTQYF
j_call: TRBJ1-3; d_call: .; clone_size: .; v_call: TRBV9; cdr3_nt: TGTGCCAGCAGCGCGCAAGGTAGACAGTCTGGAAACACCATATATTTT; cdr3_aa: CASSAQGRQSGNTIYF
j_call: TRBJ2-1; d_call: .; clone_size: many; v_call: TRBV6-1; cdr3_nt: TGTGCCAGCGTCGGGCAGGGGAACAATGAGCAGTTCTTC; cdr3_aa: CASVGQGNNEQFF
j_call: TRBJ1-2; d_call: .; clone_size: .; v_call: TRBV30; cdr3_nt: TGTGCCTGGAACTGGGACACTAACTATGGCTACACCTTC; cdr3_aa: CAWNWDTNYGYTF
j_call: TRBJ2-7; d_call: .; clone_size: many; v_call: TRBV28; cdr3_nt: TGTGCCAGCAGTTCATACCGCGAGCAGTACTTC; cdr3_aa: CASSSYREQYF
j_call: TRBJ1-1; d_call: .; clone_size: many; v_call: TRBV5-4; cdr3_nt: TGTGCCAGCAGCTTGGGATTGATGGGACCCCGAGGGCACACTGAAGCTTTCTTT; cdr3_aa: CASSLGLMGPRGHTEAFF
j_call: TRBJ2-2; d_call: .; clone_size: many; v_call: TRBV6-2/TRBV6-3; cdr3_nt: TGTGCCAGCAGAAGAAGGGGAACCGGGGAGCTGTTTTTT; cdr3_aa: CASRRRGTGELFF
j_call: TRBJ2-7; d_call: TRBD2; clone_size: .; v_call: TRBV5-1; cdr3_nt: TGCGCCAGCAGCCCTAGCGGAATAATCTCCTACGAGCAGTACTTC; cdr3_aa: CASSPSGIISYEQYF
j_call: TRBJ1-1; d_call: .; clone_size: few; v_call: TRBV6-1; cdr3_nt: TGTGCCAGCAGTGAAAGGGAGGGGACTGAAGCTTTCTTT; cdr3_aa: CASSEREGTEAFF
j_call: TRBJ2-5; d_call: .; clone_size: many; v_call: TRBV6-2/TRBV6-3; cdr3_nt: TGTGCCAGCAGTTACGGAAAGGGGGGAACCCAAGAGACCCAGTACTTC; cdr3_aa: CASSYGKGGTQETQYF
j_call: TRBJ2-3; d_call: .; clone_size: few; v_call: TRBV19; cdr3_nt: TGTGCCAGTAGTATGGCCCATTTAGCGGCCTACACAGATACGCAGTATTTT; cdr3_aa: CASSMAHLAAYTDTQYF
j_call: TRBJ1-2; d_call: .; clone_size: many; v_call: TRBV6-6; cdr3_nt: TGTGCCAGCAGTTACTTCCAACAGGGTTTTGGCTACACCTTC; cdr3_aa: CASSYFQQGFGYTF
j_call: TRBJ2-7; d_call: .; clone_size: .; v_call: TRBV7-2; cdr3_nt: TGTGCCAGCAGCTTAGTCCGGGGAATCTACGAGCAGTACTTC; cdr3_aa: CASSLVRGIYEQYF
j_call: TRBJ2-7; d_call: TRBD2; clone_size: many; v_call: TRBV15; cdr3_nt: TGTGCCACCAGCAGAGATCGGGGGAGGGCGGGCGAGCAGTACTTC; cdr3_aa: CATSRDRGRAGEQYF
j_call: TRBJ2-3; d_call: TRBD2; clone_size: many; v_call: TRBV27; cdr3_nt: TGTGCCAGCAGTTTAAAGTCGGGGACTAGCAGTGAAGATACGCAGTATTTT; cdr3_aa: CASSLKSGTSSEDTQYF
j_call: TRBJ2-1; d_call: TRBD2; clone_size: .; v_call: TRBV28; cdr3_nt: TGTGCCAGCAGTTTAATCTCTAGCGGGGACAATGAGCAGTTCTTC; cdr3_aa: CASSLISSGDNEQFF